Below are 32 T cell receptor beta chains sequenced from a single sample in a study of blood T cells in healthy people across ages. The second PCR ran about 6 to 12 cycles with a sample-barcoded 5' primer and J-beta primers. TCRdb re-called the 5' RACE reads through MiXCR, storing one row per CDR3 protein. Of about 830,000 distinct CDR3 sequences listed, nearly 60% were seen once; the top ten hold over 20%. The sample comprised blood. These receptors all come from a man between 25 and 39 years old in good health.

The chain joins TRBV11-1 to TRBJ2-3, with D possibly matching TRBD2 (5 bases). Germline CDR1 is SGHAT and CDR2 is FQDESV (reference sequence). The CDR3 is 14 amino acids. V lost 8 bases to trimming and J lost 2 bases, with 14 bases between them. CDR3 sequence reads: CASGPDFYTDTQYF. The CDR3 DNA sequence: TGTGCCAGCGGCCCGGACTTCTACACAGATACGCAGTATTTT. Looking up the rest from reference TRBV11-1 and TRBJ2-3 gives the full variable domain: EAEVAQSPRYKITEKSQAVAFWCDPISGHATLYWYRQILGQGPELLVQFQDESVVDDSQLPKDRFSAERLKGVDSTLKIQPAELGDSAMYLCASGPDFYTDTQYFGPGTRLTVL.

The chain couples TRBV7-9 to TRBJ1-1; 7 nucleotides align to TRBD1. Germline CDR1 SEHNR, CDR2 FQNEAQ (reference sequence). CDR3 length: 14 residues. Germline trimming cut 6 bases from V and 3 bases from J; bases unmatched to any gene: 7. CDR3 in amino acids: CASSPGTVDTEAFF. Written as DNA, the CDR3 is TGTGCCAGCAGTCCCGGGACAGTGGACACTGAAGCTTTCTTT.

This clonotype showed up many times. This chain connects TRBV7-9 to TRBJ2-1; 11 bases align to TRBD2. V trimming: 1 base; J trimming: 12 bases; junction bases outside the gene matches: 8. The CDR3 runs to 15 residues. Per the germline V gene, CDR1 is SEHNR and CDR2 is FQNEAQ (reference sequence). The CDR3 sequence: CASSLGSGRATMQFF. The CDR3 DNA follows: TGTGCCAGCAGCTTAGGTAGCGGGAGGGCCACGATGCAGTTCTTC.

V usage is TRBV5-1 and J usage is TRBJ2-3; TRBD1 might be the D (5 bases). Looked up from germline, CDR1 is SGHRS and CDR2 is YFSETQ. CDR3 length: 14 amino acids. Between the trimmed V and J ends, which lost 2 bases and 4 bases, there was a span of 11 bases. The DNA for the CDR3 is TGCGCCAGCAGCTTCTACCAGGGTTCAGATACGCAGTATTTT. Encoded protein: CASSFYQGSDTQYF.

This clonotype was counted ten times or more. This chain joins TRBV14 and TRBJ2-1; 7 nucleotides match TRBD2. V shed 3 bases, J shed 8 bases, and the junction held 10 bases outside the gene matches. Germline CDR1 is SGHDN and CDR2 is FVKESK. The CDR3 loop spans 15 amino acids. CDR3 loop: CASSHNSGGRDEQFF. The CDR3 DNA follows: TGTGCCAGCAGCCACAATAGCGGTGGGAGGGATGAGCAGTTCTTC.

The chain carries TRBV7-2 and TRBJ1-1; the D gene is possibly TRBD1 (5 bases). The CDR3 totals 14 residues. Germline values: CDR1 SGHTA, CDR2 FQGNSA. V lost 6 bases and J lost 0, with 11 bases in between. DNA for the CDR3: TGTGCCAGCAGGACGGGGCCCATGAACACTGAAGCTTTCTTT. Translated: CASRTGPMNTEAFF. The full variable domain, its missing parts supplied by reference TRBV7-2 and TRBJ1-1, is GAGVSQSPSNKVTEKGKDVELRCDPISGHTALYWYRQSLGQGLEFLIYFQGNSAPDKSGLPSDRFSAERTGGSVSTLTIQRTQQEDSAVYLCASRTGPMNTEAFFGQGTRLTVV.

The rearrangement uses TRBV9 and TRBJ2-5; 8 bases fit TRBD2. The germline CDR1 and CDR2 sequences are SGDLS and YYNGEE. This CDR3 is 17 amino acids long. The V gene end was trimmed by 4 bases and the J gene end by 4 bases; junction bases not matched to a gene: 15. This CDR3 reads CASSPGISGRSGETQYF. DNA for the CDR3: TGTGCCAGCAGCCCCGGAATAAGCGGGAGAAGCGGAGAGACCCAGTACTTC.

This clonotype was counted a few times. The DNA for the CDR3 is TGTGCCAGCAGCCCGAGGACAGGGAGGGTCGGCTCACCCCTCCACTTT. This sequence encodes CASSPRTGRVGSPLHF. The chain recombines TRBV7-2 with TRBJ1-6; the match to TRBD1 covers 8 bases. Unmatched junction bases numbered 13, after V lost 5 bases and J lost 10 bases. Germline assignment: CDR1 SGHTA and CDR2 FQGNSA. The CDR3 runs to 16 residues. Looking up the rest from reference TRBV7-2 and TRBJ1-6 gives the full variable domain: GAGVSQSPSNKVTEKGKDVELRCDPISGHTALYWYRQSLGQGLEFLIYFQGNSAPDKSGLPSDRFSAERTGGSVSTLTIQRTQQEDSAVYLCASSPRTGRVGSPLHFGNGTRLTVT.

The V and J genes are TRBV29-1 and TRBJ2-7, with 10 nucleotides matching TRBD2. Trimming took 6 bases from V and 0 from J; bases not matched to a gene: 5. This CDR3 is built from 14 residues. CDR1 and CDR2 from the germline V gene are SQVTM and ANQGSEA. DNA for the CDR3: TGCAGCGTCGGACTAGCGGTGAGCTCCTACGAGCAGTACTTC. Encoded protein: CSVGLAVSSYEQYF.

This clonotype was seen a handful of times. The chain joins TRBV5-1 to TRBJ2-1; 11 bases match TRBD2. This CDR3 region has 14 residues. Germline V CDR1 and CDR2: SGHRS, YFSETQ. Trimming removed 5 bases from V and 8 bases from J; junction bases left unmatched: 6. The CDR3, as DNA: TGCGCCAGCAGGATGACTAGCGGGATATATGAGCAGTTCTTC. Its translation is CASRMTSGIYEQFF.

The chain is built from TRBV29-1 and TRBJ2-1; TRBD1 matches at 9 bases. Germline V gene sequence: CDR1 SQVTM, CDR2 ANQGSEA. The CDR3 is 16 amino acids. The CDR3 bases are TGCAGTGTTCAGGTTCCGGGACAGGGTCCGGAGGGTGAGCAGTTCTTC. This encodes CSVQVPGQGPEGEQFF.

The chain joins TRBV12-3 or TRBV12-4 to TRBJ2-7; D not certain. V lost 3 bases and J 1 base, leaving 10 bases between the germline ends. This CDR3 is built from 14 residues. CDR3 amino acids: CASSLQVNSYEQYF. The CDR3 DNA sequence: TGTGCCAGCAGTTTGCAGGTTAATTCCTACGAGCAGTACTTC.

The table lists this clonotype with a few counts. The chain employs TRBV5-1 and TRBJ2-5; TRBD2 matches 12 bases. Trimming cost V 0 bases and J 11 bases; bases outside gene matches: 14. CDR3 length: 17 amino acids. Germline loops: CDR1 SGHRS, CDR2 YFSETQ. CDR3 sequence: CASSLVLAGGSYNEQYF. The CDR3 bases are TGCGCCAGCAGCTTGGTTCTAGCGGGGGGGTCATACAATGAGCAGTACTTC.

The chain uses TRBV4-2 and TRBJ2-3, with D uncertain. The V end lost 0 bases, the J end lost 2 bases, and 6 bases lay between the germline ends. In germline, CDR1 is LGHNA, CDR2 YNFKEQ. The CDR3 covers 14 residues. CDR3 in amino acids: CASSQEVNTDTQYF. The CDR3 region has the DNA TGTGCCAGCAGCCAAGAAGTAAACACAGATACGCAGTATTTT.

This sequence joins TRBV10-3 and TRBJ2-1, with 11 nucleotides matching TRBD2. The CDR3 extends over 14 amino acids. The J segment lost 5 bases and the V segment lost 6 bases, leaving 3 bases of the junction unmatched. Germline V lookup: CDR1 ENHRY, CDR2 SYGVKD. The CDR3 region is CAISGTSGNNEQFF. CDR3 bases: TGTGCCATCAGCGGGACTAGCGGAAACAATGAGCAGTTCTTC.

This clonotype was found a few times. V is TRBV14 and J is TRBJ1-2; 11 bases agree with TRBD1. With V trimmed by 1 base and J by 4 bases, 2 bases remained unmatched. Looked up from germline, CDR1 is SGHDN and CDR2 is FVKESK. The CDR3 extends over 15 amino acids. CDR3: CASSQGTGGGYGYTF. The CDR3 bases are TGTGCCAGCAGCCAAGGGACAGGGGGCGGCTATGGCTACACCTTC. Full variable domain (remainder filled in from reference TRBV14 and TRBJ1-2): EAGVTQFPSHSVIEKGQTVTLRCDPISGHDNLYWYRRVMGKEIKFLLHFVKESKQDESGMPNNRFLAERTGGTYSTLKVQPAELEDSGVYFCASSQGTGGGYGYTFGSGTRLTVV.

For this clonotype: Its ends do not fully match the called genes, so a read error is possible. The chain couples TRBV15 to TRBJ2-5, with D perhaps matching TRBD2 (5 bases). Per germline, CDR1 LNHNV and CDR2 YYDKDF (reference sequence). The CDR3 consists of 15 residues. CDR3 coding DNA: TGTACCACCAGCAGAGATCCCGGGGTCCAAGAGACCCAGTACTTC. Translated: CTTSRDPGVQETQYF.

The gene calls are TRBV12-3 or TRBV12-4 and TRBJ1-1; D ambiguous. V was shortened by 5 bases and J by 0 bases, with 19 bases between the two germline ends. The CDR3 is 17 amino acids. CDR3 DNA sequence: TGTGCCAGCAGTCCTACCATCTTACGGCACATGAACACTGAAGCTTTCTTT. This translates into CASSPTILRHMNTEAFF.

This clonotype was seen a few times. The chain carries TRBV6-5 and TRBJ2-4; 9 nucleotides align to TRBD1. The tail of the sequence fits TRBJ2-7 better, so the J call may be wrong. Per the germline V gene, CDR1 is MNHEY and CDR2 is SVGAGI. CDR3 length equals 16 residues. CDR3 sequence: CASSYSQGARTYEQYF. CDR3 DNA: TGTGCCAGCAGTTACTCACAGGGGGCGAGGACCTACGAGCAGTACTTC.

This clonotype was recorded a few times. V and J are TRBV12-3 or TRBV12-4 and TRBJ2-4; possible D gene TRBD2, 6 bases. Trimming removed 0 bases from V and 9 bases from J, with 15 bases in between. This CDR3 is built from 15 residues. This CDR3 is CASSLAQVQGGIQYF. CDR3 DNA: TGTGCCAGCAGTTTAGCACAGGTGCAGGGAGGCATTCAGTACTTC.

The V call is TRBV7-9, the J call TRBJ1-2; D remains unclear. V lost 5 bases and J lost 1, with 17 bases in between. The germline gives CDR1 SEHNR, CDR2 FQNEAQ (reference sequence). The CDR3 runs to 16 residues. For the CDR3, the DNA is TGTGCCAGCAGCCCCCCCGGGCAGCTCCTTAACTATGGCTACACCTTC. Translating it yields CASSPPGQLLNYGYTF. The complete variable domain, with remaining parts taken from reference TRBV7-9 and TRBJ1-2, reads DTGVSQNPRHKITKRGQNVTFRCDPISEHNRLYWYRQTLGQGPEFLTYFQNEAQLEKSRLLSDRFSAERPKGSFSTLEIQRTEQGDSAMYLCASSPPGQLLNYGYTFGSGTRLTVV.

The V gene is TRBV20-1, the J gene TRBJ2-1; TRBD1 matches 11 bases. V lost 4 bases and J lost 4; bases outside the gene matches: 3. Germline values: CDR1 DFQATT, CDR2 SNEGSKA (reference sequence). CDR3 length: 14 residues. The CDR3 here is CSAKGDRGYNEQFF. The CDR3 nucleotides are TGCAGTGCTAAAGGGGACAGGGGGTACAATGAGCAGTTCTTC.

The J gene is TRBJ2-1, the V gene TRBV20-1, with D tentatively TRBD2 (6 bases). This CDR3 contains 15 residues. V was cut by 4 bases and J by 5 bases, with 18 bases left in between. Looked up from germline, CDR1 is DFQATT and CDR2 is SNEGSKA (reference sequence). CDR3 DNA: TGCAGTGCTATCAACCGGGACTCGGTCCACAATGAGCAGTTCTTC. Translation: CSAINRDSVHNEQFF.

The chain combines TRBV29-1 with TRBJ1-1; possible D gene TRBD1, 5 bases. This CDR3 has 19 residues. Germline V lookup: CDR1 SQVTM, CDR2 ANQGSEA. V shed 5 bases and J shed 4 bases, with 32 bases lying between them. The CDR3 loop reads CSVWSGGFRGGISGTEAFF. The CDR3 coding sequence is TGCAGCGTTTGGTCCGGGGGTTTTCGGGGCGGCATATCTGGCACTGAAGCTTTCTTT.

This clonotype was detected only a few times. The chain is built from TRBV7-8 and TRBJ2-4; 12 bases agree with TRBD2. CDR3 length: 18 residues. Germline loops: CDR1 SGHVS, CDR2 FQNEAQ. J was trimmed by 2 bases and V by 4 bases; bases with no gene match: 9. The CDR3 here is CASSSPTSGSGTKNIQYF. Written as DNA, the CDR3 is TGTGCCAGCAGCTCCCCGACTAGCGGGAGTGGGACCAAAAACATTCAGTACTTC.

In the case of this clonotype: A single base separates this from a much larger clone, so it may be a read error. This chain links TRBV2 with TRBJ2-7; TRBD1 matches at 7 bases. V shed 11 bases and J 2 bases; nucleotides not matched to a gene: 9. From germline, CDR1 is SNHLY and CDR2 FYNNEI. CDR3 size: 13 residues. Written as DNA, the CDR3 is TGTGCCGCTTCCGGGACAGTGGCCTACGAGCAGTACTTC. Translating gives CAASGTVAYEQYF.

This clonotype was picked up one time. The J gene is TRBJ2-7, the V gene TRBV7-9; D not certain. Germline lookup yields CDR1 SEHNR and CDR2 FQNEAQ (reference sequence). Trimming stripped 5 bases from V and 3 bases from J, with 8 bases between. This CDR3 has 12 amino acids. This CDR3 reads CASSRVVYEQYF. In nucleotides, the CDR3 is TGTGCCAGCAGCCGTGTGGTCTACGAGCAGTACTTC.

This clonotype was picked up one time. The chain joins TRBV15 to TRBJ2-1; the match to TRBD1 covers 7 bases. The CDR3 extends over 14 amino acids. Trimming cost V 5 bases and J 1 base; bases outside gene matches: 2. Germline V gene data show CDR1 as LNHNV and CDR2 as YYDKDF (reference sequence). Here the CDR3 reads CATSGRGSYNEQFF. The CDR3 DNA follows: TGTGCCACCAGCGGCAGGGGGTCCTACAATGAGCAGTTCTTC.

The V and J genes are TRBV10-3 and TRBJ2-1, with a possible D match to TRBD1 (6 bases). Germline V CDR1 and CDR2: ENHRY, SYGVKD. CDR3 length: 12 amino acids. V gave up 10 bases and J gave up 5 bases, with 12 bases separating them. CDR3 protein: CATQTGNNEQFF. CDR3 nucleotides: TGTGCCACCCAAACAGGGAACAATGAGCAGTTCTTC.

This chain uses TRBV7-9 with TRBJ2-3; 11 bases are a match to TRBD2. The junction had 2 bases not matched to a gene; V was cut back by 0 bases and J by 3 bases. There are 16 residues in the CDR3. From germline, CDR1 is SEHNR and CDR2 FQNEAQ (reference sequence). CDR3 DNA sequence: TGTGCCAGCAGCTTAGCGACTAGCGGGACTACAGATACGCAGTATTTT. Translating gives CASSLATSGTTDTQYF.

Of note for this clonotype: One end of the junction varies from germline; a read error may be responsible. The gene calls are TRBV20-1 and TRBJ2-5; D is tentatively TRBD1 or TRBD2 (5 bases each). The CDR3 extends over 13 amino acids. Germline CDR1 DFQATT, CDR2 SNEGSKA (reference sequence). CDR3 sequence reads: CSMRDGTLETQYF. The DNA for the CDR3 is TGTAGTATGAGGGACGGGACCCTAGAGACCCAGTACTTC.

About this clonotype: Possible read error: a much larger clone is one base away. This rearrangement joins TRBV28 to TRBJ2-4, with TRBD2 matching 9 bases. The J call is doubtful: the DNA matches TRBJ2-7 better. CDR1 MDHEN and CDR2 SYDVKM come from the germline V gene. The CDR3 loop spans 14 amino acids. The CDR3 sequence is CATKRSGTSCEQYF. The DNA for the CDR3 is TGTGCCACCAAAAGATCCGGGACTAGCTGCGAGCAGTACTTC.